These T cell receptor beta chains were read from a single sample in a study of T-cell reconstitution after alpha-beta-depleted transplantation in children. TCRdb called the PCR reads again in MiXCR, with one record for every CDR3 protein. The sample has a few hundred thousand distinct CDR3 sequences, about a tenth seen once; the top ten hold approximately 28%. This sample comprised PBMCs, obtained before TCRalphabeta/CD19-depleted stem cell transplant. These receptors originate from a child less than two years old with acute myeloid leukemia, due to receive a stem cell transplant. Each CDR3 is given with its conserved first and last residue. D genes are given only for firm matches. Clone size is not always given. Where it is, it says once, few, many or a class for expanded clones.

v_gene	d_gene	abundance	j_gene	CDR3nt	CDR3aa
TRBV4-3	TRBD2	many	TRBJ2-7	TGCGCCAGCAGCCAAGAGGGAGCGGGAGTAATAAACGAGCAGTACTTC	CASSQEGAGVINEQYF
TRBV11-3	NA	many	TRBJ1-1	TGTGCCAGCAGCGGGGTCAGGGGGAACACTGAAGCTTTCTTT	CASSGVRGNTEAFF
TRBV18	NA	NA	TRBJ1-1	TGTGCCAGCTCTCGAGCCGGAAGCACTGAAGCTTTCTTT	CASSRAGSTEAFF
TRBV28	NA	many	TRBJ2-5	TGTGCCAGCAGTTTGACAGAAGAGACCCAGTACTTC	CASSLTEETQYF
TRBV11-2	NA	NA	TRBJ2-7	TGTGCCAGCAGCTTACTTACGGCGGGACTGGAGGGAGAGCAGTACTTC	CASSLLTAGLEGEQYF
TRBV4-2	TRBD2	many	TRBJ2-1	TGTGCCAGCAGCCAAGACACTAGCGAAAACAATGAGCAGTTCTTC	CASSQDTSENNEQFF
TRBV6-2/TRBV6-3	NA	many	TRBJ2-5	TGTGCCAGCAGTCGGGAATACCAAGAGACCCAGTACTTC	CASSREYQETQYF
TRBV29-1	TRBD2	many	TRBJ2-1	TGCAGCGTTTATGCGAGCGGGAGGTGGAATGAGCAGTTCTTC	CSVYASGRWNEQFF
TRBV20-1	NA	many	TRBJ2-7	TGCAGTGCTACCCGGGACTCACTCTTCTCCTACGAGCAGTACTTC	CSATRDSLFSYEQYF
TRBV7-2	NA	many	TRBJ1-5	TGTGCCAGCAGCTCCCGTGGGAATCAGCCCCAGCATTTT	CASSSRGNQPQHF
TRBV7-2	NA	many	TRBJ2-5	TGTGCCAGCAGCTTAGTTCCTGGATCGAGCTACCAAGAGACCCAGTACTTC	CASSLVPGSSYQETQYF
TRBV12-3/TRBV12-4	NA	many	TRBJ2-1	TGTGCCAGTATAGAAAACCTACGGAACAATGAGCAGTTCTTC	CASIENLRNNEQFF
TRBV13	NA	many	TRBJ1-5	TGTGCCAGCACTAACGGGGGGGCCTTGGAGCCCCAGCATTTT	CASTNGGALEPQHF
TRBV7-2	NA	many	TRBJ2-7	TGTGCCAGCAGCTTGCCTTCCTACGAGCAGTACTTC	CASSLPSYEQYF
TRBV6-1	NA	many	TRBJ1-2	TGTGCCAGCAGTCGCAGGGGCGCTTGGGGTGGCTACACCTTC	CASSRRGAWGGYTF
TRBV20-1	NA	many	TRBJ2-3	TGCAGTGCTAGAGATGGTGCGGGGAGCACAGATACGCAGTATTTT	CSARDGAGSTDTQYF
TRBV20-1	TRBD1	many	TRBJ2-2	TGCAGTGCTAGGGGACAGGGGGCAACCGGGGAGCTGTTTTTT	CSARGQGATGELFF
TRBV29-1	NA	few	TRBJ2-1	TGCAGCGGACAGTACAATGAGCAGTTCTTC	CSGQYNEQFF
TRBV28	NA	many	TRBJ1-1	TGTGCCAGCAGTTTGGAGGGGCCCTCCGAAGCTTTCTTT	CASSLEGPSEAFF
TRBV5-1	TRBD2	many	TRBJ2-3	TGCGCTAGCAGGATCGTGGCGGGAGGGCCCGGCACAGATACGCAGTATTTT	CASRIVAGGPGTDTQYF
TRBV7-2	NA	many	TRBJ2-7	TGTGCCAGCAGCTTAGCGGCTAGTTCCTACGAGCAGTACTTC	CASSLAASSYEQYF
TRBV20-1	NA	many	TRBJ2-7	TGCAGTGCGCTGCGGGGCTACGAGCAGTACTTC	CSALRGYEQYF
TRBV20-1	TRBD1	many	TRBJ1-3	TGCAGTGCTAGAGATTGGGCCAGGGGGATCTCTGGAAACACCATATATTTT	CSARDWARGISGNTIYF
TRBV5-1	NA	many	TRBJ1-6	TGCGCCAGCAGCTCCGACGAACGGGAGGCACCCCTCCACTTT	CASSSDEREAPLHF
TRBV28	NA	many	TRBJ2-5	TGTGCCAGCAGTTTTATACCAGAGACCCAGTACTTC	CASSFIPETQYF
TRBV5-1	TRBD2	many	TRBJ2-7	TGCGCCAGCAGCCTAGGGACTAGCGGGTACTCCTACGAGCAGTACTTC	CASSLGTSGYSYEQYF
TRBV10-3	TRBD2	many	TRBJ2-2	TGTGCCATCGCCCGACTAGCGGAAACCGGGGAGCTGTTTTTT	CAIARLAETGELFF
TRBV12-3/TRBV12-4	NA	NA	TRBJ2-1	TGTGCCAGCAGTCCGGGAGAAAATGAGCAGTTCTTC	CASSPGENEQFF
TRBV5-4	TRBD2	few	TRBJ2-1	TGTGCCAGCAGCTTGGATGGGCGGGGGGGGACCAATGAGCAGTTCTTC	CASSLDGRGGTNEQFF
TRBV12-3/TRBV12-4	TRBD2	many	TRBJ2-1	TGTGCCAGCAGTCAATCGACTAGCGGGATTTACAATGAGCAGTTCTTC	CASSQSTSGIYNEQFF
TRBV10-3	TRBD2	many	TRBJ2-5	TGTGCCATCAGTGGGGTAGCGGGAGTCATGGAGACCCAGTACTTC	CAISGVAGVMETQYF